These T cell receptor beta chains were read from a single sample in a study of OX40 agonist ivuxolimab in advanced cancers. Libraries were prepared by immunoSEQ multiplex PCR; TCRdb keeps only in-frame clonotypes and omits some of them. The sample records about 10,000 clones, more than 65% being singletons. The specimen comprised CD4+ or CD8+ T cells sorted from blood, sampled in a trial of the OX40 agonist ivuxolimab. Receptor source: an adult with an advanced solid tumor such as melanoma, head and neck, liver or kidney cancer. CDR3s include the opening cysteine and the closing phenylalanine or tryptophan. Fields, in order: clone size, J gene, V gene, CDR3 protein. A row's size may be missing; if present it is once, few, many or a size class.

abundance: -; j_gene: TRBJ2-1; v_gene: TRBV7-9; CDR3aa: CASSLAWGQAPSDEQFF
abundance: -; j_gene: TRBJ2-1; v_gene: TRBV5-5; CDR3aa: CASSLDRASGTYNEQFF
abundance: -; j_gene: TRBJ2-3; v_gene: TRBV7-3; CDR3aa: CASSSSGGRRDTQYF
abundance: -; j_gene: TRBJ1-3; v_gene: TRBV5-4; CDR3aa: CASSYGPNSGNTIYF
abundance: once; j_gene: TRBJ2-2; v_gene: TRBV9; CDR3aa: CASSAHSRANTGELFF
abundance: few; j_gene: TRBJ2-3; v_gene: TRBV25-1; CDR3aa: CASSDWGRADTQYF
abundance: -; j_gene: TRBJ1-4; v_gene: TRBV6-1; CDR3aa: CASSGEGVSSEKLFF
abundance: -; j_gene: TRBJ2-1; v_gene: TRBV27; CDR3aa: CASSLISSYNEQFF
abundance: once; j_gene: TRBJ1-2; v_gene: TRBV19; CDR3aa: CASSPGQGDYGYTF
abundance: -; j_gene: TRBJ2-1; v_gene: TRBV6-6; CDR3aa: CASSTTWTGPNNEQFF
abundance: few; j_gene: TRBJ1-1; v_gene: TRBV7-9; CDR3aa: CASSTTDRGETEAFF
abundance: -; j_gene: TRBJ2-7; v_gene: TRBV5-7; CDR3aa: CASHARDRQF
abundance: few; j_gene: TRBJ2-2; v_gene: TRBV13; CDR3aa: CASSDRDRGHTGELFF
abundance: -; j_gene: TRBJ2-5; v_gene: TRBV7-2; CDR3aa: CASSLVSGSGGETQYF
abundance: -; j_gene: TRBJ2-7; v_gene: TRBV28; CDR3aa: CASTPVPEDRGLKQYF
abundance: few; j_gene: TRBJ1-5; v_gene: TRBV2; CDR3aa: CASSSDRGNSNQPQHF
abundance: -; j_gene: TRBJ1-1; v_gene: TRBV6-1; CDR3aa: CASSSLGVAFF
abundance: -; j_gene: TRBJ2-6; v_gene: TRBV7-8; CDR3aa: CASSLGLAGANVLTF
abundance: -; j_gene: TRBJ2-7; v_gene: TRBV19; CDR3aa: CASSKDWTYEQYF
abundance: -; j_gene: TRBJ2-7; v_gene: TRBV7-9; CDR3aa: CASSASGTGVGEQYF
abundance: -; j_gene: TRBJ1-3; v_gene: TRBV28; CDR3aa: CASSLRGPGNTIYF
abundance: -; j_gene: TRBJ2-7; v_gene: TRBV4-3; CDR3aa: CASSQDWSSYEQYF
abundance: -; j_gene: TRBJ2-1; v_gene: TRBV5-4; CDR3aa: CASSLVFGTGGSYNEQFF
abundance: -; j_gene: TRBJ1-4; v_gene: TRBV6-1; CDR3aa: CAISEHPTNEKLFF
abundance: once; j_gene: TRBJ2-1; v_gene: TRBV7-6; CDR3aa: CASSLFDTNEQFF
abundance: -; j_gene: TRBJ1-3; v_gene: TRBV2; CDR3aa: CASSESGDSGNTIYF
abundance: -; j_gene: TRBJ1-2; v_gene: TRBV13; CDR3aa: CASSGMGQGDNGYTF
abundance: -; j_gene: TRBJ2-3; v_gene: TRBV6-4; CDR3aa: CASSETSGGADTQYF
abundance: -; j_gene: TRBJ2-7; v_gene: TRBV4-3; CDR3aa: CASSQDLDGSYEQYF
abundance: -; j_gene: TRBJ2-1; v_gene: TRBV14; CDR3aa: CASSPPLWGTSGRDDEQFF
abundance: -; j_gene: TRBJ2-7; v_gene: TRBV7-2; CDR3aa: CASSSGTVYEQYF
abundance: few; j_gene: TRBJ1-1; v_gene: TRBV29-1; CDR3aa: CSVEDQQSGAFF
abundance: -; j_gene: TRBJ1-2; v_gene: TRBV11-2; CDR3aa: CASSLRPPKEDYTF
abundance: -; j_gene: TRBJ2-1; v_gene: TRBV6-4; CDR3aa: CASSDSMRGDHNEQFF
abundance: -; j_gene: TRBJ1-4; v_gene: TRBV6-5; CDR3aa: CASSREPHREKLFF
abundance: -; j_gene: TRBJ2-1; v_gene: TRBV28; CDR3aa: CASSRQGNEQFF
abundance: -; j_gene: TRBJ1-5; v_gene: TRBV9; CDR3aa: CASSQGQDNNQPQHF
abundance: -; j_gene: TRBJ2-7; v_gene: TRBV29-1; CDR3aa: CSARGQVDEQYF
abundance: -; j_gene: TRBJ1-4; v_gene: TRBV15; CDR3aa: CATSRGQLTNEKLFF
abundance: medium-sized; j_gene: TRBJ2-3; v_gene: TRBV7-8; CDR3aa: CASSLKGTDTQYF